This T cell receptor (beta chain) emerged from a study of blood T cell repertoires in COVID-19. V lost 4 bases to trimming and J lost 4 bases; unmatched junction nucleotides: 17. Germline lookup yields CDR1 MNHNS and CDR2 SASEGT. The length of the CDR3 is 18 residues. The method was immunoSEQ multiplex PCR; TCRdb's version includes in-frame clones alone and lacks a portion of them. The repertoire holds about 64,000 clones, with approximately 84% as singletons. Sequencing was carried out using peripheral blood. This TCR was sampled from a man aged 50-60 years with active COVID-19. The genes are TRBV6-1 and TRBJ1-2; TRBD1 matches 8 bases. The CDR3 nucleotides are TGTGCCAGCAGTGCCAGGGGGCACGGCTCCGCTATGGTCTATGGCTACACCTTC. This encodes CASSARGHGSAMVYGYTF.